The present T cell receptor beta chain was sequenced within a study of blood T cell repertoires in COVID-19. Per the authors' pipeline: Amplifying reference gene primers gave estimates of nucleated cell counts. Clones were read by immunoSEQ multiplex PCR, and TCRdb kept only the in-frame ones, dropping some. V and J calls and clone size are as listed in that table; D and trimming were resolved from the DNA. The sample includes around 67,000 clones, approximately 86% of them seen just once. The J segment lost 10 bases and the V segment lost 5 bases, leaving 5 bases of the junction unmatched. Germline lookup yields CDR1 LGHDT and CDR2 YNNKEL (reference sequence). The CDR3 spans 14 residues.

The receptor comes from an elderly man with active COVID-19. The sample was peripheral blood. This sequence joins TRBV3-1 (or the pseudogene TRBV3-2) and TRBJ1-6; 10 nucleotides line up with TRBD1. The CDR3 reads CASSGRDRGSPLHF. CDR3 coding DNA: TGTGCCAGCAGCGGTAGGGACAGGGGATCACCCCTCCACTTT.